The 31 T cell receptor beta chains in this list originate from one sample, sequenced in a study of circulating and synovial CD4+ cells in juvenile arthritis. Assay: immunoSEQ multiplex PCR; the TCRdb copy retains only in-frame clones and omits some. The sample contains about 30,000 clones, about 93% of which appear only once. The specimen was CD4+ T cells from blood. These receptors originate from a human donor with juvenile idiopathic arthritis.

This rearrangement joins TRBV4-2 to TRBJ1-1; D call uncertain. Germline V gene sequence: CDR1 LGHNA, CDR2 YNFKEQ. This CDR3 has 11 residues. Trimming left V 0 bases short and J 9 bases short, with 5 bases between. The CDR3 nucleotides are TGTGCCAGCAGCCAAGATTTCAAAGCTTTCTTT. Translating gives CASSQDFKAFF.

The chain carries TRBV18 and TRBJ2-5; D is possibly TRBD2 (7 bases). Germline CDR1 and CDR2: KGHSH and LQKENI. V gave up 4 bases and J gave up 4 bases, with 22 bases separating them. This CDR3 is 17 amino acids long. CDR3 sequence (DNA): TGTGCCAGCTCACTCCGGCGGGGGCTGGTCGGTCGAGAGACCCAGTACTTC. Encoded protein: CASSLRRGLVGRETQYF.

In DNA form, the CDR3 reads TGTGCCAGCAGCTTTTACAGGGAGGAGACCCAGTACTTC. Protein: CASSFYREETQYF. V is TRBV7-2 and J is TRBJ2-5; TRBD1 is a possible D gene (6 bases). Germline values: CDR1 SGHTA, CDR2 FQGNSA. V was cut by 3 bases and J by 5 bases, with 10 bases left in between. This CDR3 spans 13 amino acids.

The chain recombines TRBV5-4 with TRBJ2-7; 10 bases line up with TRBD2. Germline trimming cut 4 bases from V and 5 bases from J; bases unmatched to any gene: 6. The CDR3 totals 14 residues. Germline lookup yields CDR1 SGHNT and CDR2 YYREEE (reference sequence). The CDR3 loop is CASSPGLAQDEQYF. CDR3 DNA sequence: TGTGCCAGCAGCCCGGGACTAGCGCAAGACGAGCAGTACTTC.

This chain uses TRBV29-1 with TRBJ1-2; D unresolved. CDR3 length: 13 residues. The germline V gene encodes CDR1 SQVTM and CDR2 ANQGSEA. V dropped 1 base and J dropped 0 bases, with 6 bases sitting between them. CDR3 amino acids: CSVEAGSNYGYTF. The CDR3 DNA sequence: TGCAGCGTTGAAGCCGGTTCTAACTATGGCTACACCTTC.

CDR3 sequence (DNA): TGTGCCAGCAGTGAGGACAGGGGTCAGCCCCAGCATTTT. This gives the protein CASSEDRGQPQHF. The genes are TRBV6-1 and TRBJ1-5; 9 bases match TRBD1. CDR1 and CDR2 (germline): MNHNS, SASEGT. The CDR3 is made up of 13 amino acids. Trimming at V came to 3 bases and at J to 6 bases, leaving 0 bases not matched to a gene.

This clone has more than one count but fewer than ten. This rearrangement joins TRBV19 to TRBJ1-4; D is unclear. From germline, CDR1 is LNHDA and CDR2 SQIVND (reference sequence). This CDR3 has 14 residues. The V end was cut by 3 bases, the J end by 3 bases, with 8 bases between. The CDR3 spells CASSMRPSNEKLFF. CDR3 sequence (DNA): TGTGCCAGTAGTATGAGGCCGTCTAATGAAAAACTGTTTTTT.

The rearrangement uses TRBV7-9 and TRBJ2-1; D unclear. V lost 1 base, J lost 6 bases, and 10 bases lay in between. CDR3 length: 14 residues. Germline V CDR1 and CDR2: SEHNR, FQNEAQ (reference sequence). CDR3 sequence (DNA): TGTGCCAGCAGCTTAGGGCTTACCACCAATGAGCAGTTCTTC. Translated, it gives CASSLGLTTNEQFF.

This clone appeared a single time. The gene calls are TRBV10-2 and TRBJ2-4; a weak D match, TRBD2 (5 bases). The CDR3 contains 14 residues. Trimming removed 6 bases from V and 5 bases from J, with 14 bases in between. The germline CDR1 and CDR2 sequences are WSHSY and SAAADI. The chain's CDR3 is CASRGSGYQNIQYF. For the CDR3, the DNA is TGCGCCAGCAGGGGCTCGGGGTACCAAAACATTCAGTACTTC.

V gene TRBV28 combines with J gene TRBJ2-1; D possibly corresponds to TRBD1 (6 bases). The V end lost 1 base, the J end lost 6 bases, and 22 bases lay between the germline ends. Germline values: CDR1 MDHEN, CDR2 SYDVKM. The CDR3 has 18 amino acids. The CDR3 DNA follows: TGTGCCAGCAGTTTATTTGGCTATGGCAGGGGCACGATCAATGAGCAGTTCTTC. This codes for CASSLFGYGRGTINEQFF.

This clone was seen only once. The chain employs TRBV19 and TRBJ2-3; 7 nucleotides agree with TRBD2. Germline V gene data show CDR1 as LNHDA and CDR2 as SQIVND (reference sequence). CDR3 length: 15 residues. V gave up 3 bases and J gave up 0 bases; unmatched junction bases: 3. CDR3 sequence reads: CASSISGISTDTQYF. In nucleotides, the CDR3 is TGTGCCAGTAGTATCAGCGGGATCAGCACAGATACGCAGTATTTT.

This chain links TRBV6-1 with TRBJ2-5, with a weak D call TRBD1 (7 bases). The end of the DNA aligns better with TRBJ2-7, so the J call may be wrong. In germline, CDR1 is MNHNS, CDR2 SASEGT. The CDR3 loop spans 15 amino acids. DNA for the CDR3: TGTGCCAGCAGTTTGGCGGAGGGGGCGAACGGCGAGCAGTACTTC. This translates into CASSLAEGANGEQYF.

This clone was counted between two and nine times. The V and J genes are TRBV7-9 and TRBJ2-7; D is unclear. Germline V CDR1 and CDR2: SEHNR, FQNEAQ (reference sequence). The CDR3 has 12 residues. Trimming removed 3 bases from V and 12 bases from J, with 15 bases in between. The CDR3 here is CASSLETSDPYF. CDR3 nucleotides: TGTGCCAGCAGCTTGGAGACCTCCGATCCGTACTTC.

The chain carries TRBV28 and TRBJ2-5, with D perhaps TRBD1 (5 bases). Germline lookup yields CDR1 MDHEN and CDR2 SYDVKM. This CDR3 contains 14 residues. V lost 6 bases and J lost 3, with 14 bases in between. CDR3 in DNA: TGTGCCAGCAGAGGGGCCAGACCAAAAGAGACCCAGTACTTC. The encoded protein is CASRGARPKETQYF.

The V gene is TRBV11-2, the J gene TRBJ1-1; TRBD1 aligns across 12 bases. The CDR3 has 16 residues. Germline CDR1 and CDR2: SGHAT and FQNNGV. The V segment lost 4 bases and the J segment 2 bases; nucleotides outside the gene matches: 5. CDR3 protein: CASSWGQGAVNTEAFF. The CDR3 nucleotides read TGTGCCAGCAGCTGGGGACAGGGGGCCGTAAACACTGAAGCTTTCTTT.

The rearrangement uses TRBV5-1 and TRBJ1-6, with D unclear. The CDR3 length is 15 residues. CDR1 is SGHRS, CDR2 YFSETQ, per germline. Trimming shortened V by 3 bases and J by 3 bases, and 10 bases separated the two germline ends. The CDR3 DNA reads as TGCGCCAGCAGCTCCTCCGGGATCTATAATTCACCCCTCCACTTT. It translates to CASSSSGIYNSPLHF.

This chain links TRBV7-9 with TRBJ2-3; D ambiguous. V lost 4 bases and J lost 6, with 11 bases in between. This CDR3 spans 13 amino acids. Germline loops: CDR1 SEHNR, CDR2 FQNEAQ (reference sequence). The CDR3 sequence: CASSSKNWDTQYF. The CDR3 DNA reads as TGTGCCAGCAGCTCCAAGAACTGGGATACGCAGTATTTT.

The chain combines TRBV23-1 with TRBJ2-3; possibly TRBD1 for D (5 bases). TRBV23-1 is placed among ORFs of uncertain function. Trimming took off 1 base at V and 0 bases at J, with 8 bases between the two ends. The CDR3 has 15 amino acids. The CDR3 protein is CASSQLPGSTDTQYF. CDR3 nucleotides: TGCGCCAGCAGTCAATTACCAGGGAGCACAGATACGCAGTATTTT.

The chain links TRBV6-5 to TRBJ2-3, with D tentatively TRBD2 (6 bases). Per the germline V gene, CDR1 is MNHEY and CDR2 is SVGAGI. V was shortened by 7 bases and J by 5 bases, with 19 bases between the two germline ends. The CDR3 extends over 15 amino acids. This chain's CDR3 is CASTAAGITRDTQYF. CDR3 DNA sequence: TGTGCCAGCACCGCCGCGGGAATAACCCGAGATACGCAGTATTTT.

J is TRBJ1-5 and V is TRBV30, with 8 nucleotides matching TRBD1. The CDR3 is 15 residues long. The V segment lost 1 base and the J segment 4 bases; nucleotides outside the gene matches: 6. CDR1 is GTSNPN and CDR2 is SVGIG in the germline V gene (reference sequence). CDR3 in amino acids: CAWSGPGGSNQPQHF. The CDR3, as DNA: TGTGCCTGGAGTGGGCCAGGGGGCTCAAATCAGCCCCAGCATTTT.

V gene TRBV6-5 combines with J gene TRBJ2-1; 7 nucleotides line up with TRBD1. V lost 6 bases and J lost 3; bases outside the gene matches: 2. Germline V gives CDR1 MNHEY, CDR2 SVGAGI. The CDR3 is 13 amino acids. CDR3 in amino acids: CASRGTVYNEQFF. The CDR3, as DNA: TGTGCCAGCAGAGGGACAGTCTACAATGAGCAGTTCTTC.

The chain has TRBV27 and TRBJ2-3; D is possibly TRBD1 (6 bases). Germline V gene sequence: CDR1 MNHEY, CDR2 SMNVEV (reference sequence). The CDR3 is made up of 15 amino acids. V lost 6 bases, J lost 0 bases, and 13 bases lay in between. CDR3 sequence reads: CASRPGHKSTDTQYF. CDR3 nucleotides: TGTGCCAGCAGGCCGGGACATAAAAGCACAGATACGCAGTATTTT.

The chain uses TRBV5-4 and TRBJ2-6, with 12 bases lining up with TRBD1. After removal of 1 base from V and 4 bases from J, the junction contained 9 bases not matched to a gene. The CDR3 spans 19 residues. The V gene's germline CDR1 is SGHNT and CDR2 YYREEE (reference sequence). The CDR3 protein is CASSLFAGQGAQGANVLTF. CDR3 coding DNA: TGTGCCAGCAGCTTGTTCGCGGGACAGGGGGCGCAAGGGGCCAACGTCCTGACTTTC.

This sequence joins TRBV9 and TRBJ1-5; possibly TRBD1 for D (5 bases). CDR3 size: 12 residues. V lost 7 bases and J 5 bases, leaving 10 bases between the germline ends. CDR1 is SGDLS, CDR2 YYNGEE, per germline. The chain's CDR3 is CASGQGDQPQHF. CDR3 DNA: TGTGCCAGCGGACAAGGGGATCAGCCCCAGCATTTT.

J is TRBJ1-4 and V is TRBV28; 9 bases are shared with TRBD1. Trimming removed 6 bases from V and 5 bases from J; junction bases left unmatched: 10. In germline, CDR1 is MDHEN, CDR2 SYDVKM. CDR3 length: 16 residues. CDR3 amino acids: CASRQPPGTGNEKLFF. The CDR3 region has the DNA TGTGCCAGCAGACAGCCTCCTGGGACAGGGAATGAAAAACTGTTTTTT.

The CDR3 nucleotides read TGTGCCAGCATAGGACGGGGTAGCACCTACAATGAGCAGTTCTTC. This encodes CASIGRGSTYNEQFF. The V gene is TRBV28, the J gene TRBJ2-1, with D perhaps matching TRBD2 (5 bases). The CDR3 is 15 residues long. V lost 7 bases and J lost 2, with 15 bases in between. Germline V gene lookup returns CDR1 MDHEN and CDR2 SYDVKM.

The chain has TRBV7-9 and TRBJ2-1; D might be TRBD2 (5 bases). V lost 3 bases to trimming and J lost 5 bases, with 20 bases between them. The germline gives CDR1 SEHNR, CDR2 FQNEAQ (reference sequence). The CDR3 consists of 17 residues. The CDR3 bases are TGTGCCAGCAGCTTTTCCCCCCAGGCGGGCCCCCACAATGAGCAGTTCTTC. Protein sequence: CASSFSPQAGPHNEQFF. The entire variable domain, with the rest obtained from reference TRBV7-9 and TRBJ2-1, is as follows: DTGVSQNPRHKITKRGQNVTFRCDPISEHNRLYWYRQTLGQGPEFLTYFQNEAQLEKSRLLSDRFSAERPKGSFSTLEIQRTEQGDSAMYLCASSFSPQAGPHNEQFFGPGTRLTVL.

CDR3 bases: TGTGCCAGTTCTACTCAGTACAGGGGGCTAAATGAGCAGTACTTC. Translating gives CASSTQYRGLNEQYF. This chain links TRBV19 with TRBJ2-7, with 9 bases lining up with TRBD1. This CDR3 comprises 15 residues. The ends lost 8 bases at V and 7 bases at J; junction bases unmatched: 15. Germline lookup yields CDR1 LNHDA and CDR2 SQIVND (reference sequence).

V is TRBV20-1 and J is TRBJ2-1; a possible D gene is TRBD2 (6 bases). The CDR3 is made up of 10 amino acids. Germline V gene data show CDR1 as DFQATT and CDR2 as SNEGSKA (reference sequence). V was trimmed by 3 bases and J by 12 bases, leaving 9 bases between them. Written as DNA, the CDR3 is TGCAGTGCTAGCGGGGGTGGGCAGTTCTTC. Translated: CSASGGGQFF.

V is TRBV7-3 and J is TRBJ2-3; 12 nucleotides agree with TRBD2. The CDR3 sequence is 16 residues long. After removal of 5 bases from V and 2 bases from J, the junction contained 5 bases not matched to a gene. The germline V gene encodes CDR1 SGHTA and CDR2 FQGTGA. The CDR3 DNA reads TGTGCCAGCAGCCTCGGACTAGCGGGGATCACAGATACGCAGTATTTT. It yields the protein CASSLGLAGITDTQYF.

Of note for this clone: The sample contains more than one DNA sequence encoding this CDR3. The DNA of the CDR3 is TGTGCCAGCAGCGGGTCGACAGGGGGCATCGGCGGCTACACCTTC. Translating it yields CASSGSTGGIGGYTF. This rearrangement joins TRBV9 to TRBJ1-2; 10 positions agree with TRBD1. There are 15 residues in the CDR3. Trimming cost V 3 bases and J 8 bases; bases outside gene matches: 10. CDR1 is SGDLS and CDR2 is YYNGEE in the germline V gene.